This record looks at one T cell receptor beta chain sequence and its context. The antigen is undetermined. The sample originates from a study of blood T cells in healthy people across ages. The study's findings and limits: Age brought a roughly linear fall in TCR beta diversity measured per million T cells.

V lost 5 bases, J lost 1 base, and 13 bases stayed unmatched. Per germline, CDR1 DFQATT and CDR2 SNEGSKA (reference sequence). The CDR3 is made up of 16 amino acids. Alongside a J-beta primer mix, a sample-barcoded 5' primer served in a second PCR lasting about 7 to 11 cycles. In TCRdb, the 5' RACE reads were re-called with MiXCR into one record per CDR3 protein. The repertoire has about 930,000 distinct CDR3 sequences, 29% of them found once; the top ten carry around 9.6%. These data are also associated with another study on T cells of mothers and their children. This second study says: TCR recombination output is shaped by thymic selection similarly in related and unrelated pairs.

This chain links TRBV20-1 with TRBJ1-1; the match to TRBD1 covers 7 bases. The TCR was taken from a woman in her thirties or forties in good health. Input material: blood. CDR3 bases: TGCAGTGCTGCTGACAGGGCCCGGGCCCCGAACACTGAAGCTTTCTTT. Translated, it gives CSAADRARAPNTEAFF.